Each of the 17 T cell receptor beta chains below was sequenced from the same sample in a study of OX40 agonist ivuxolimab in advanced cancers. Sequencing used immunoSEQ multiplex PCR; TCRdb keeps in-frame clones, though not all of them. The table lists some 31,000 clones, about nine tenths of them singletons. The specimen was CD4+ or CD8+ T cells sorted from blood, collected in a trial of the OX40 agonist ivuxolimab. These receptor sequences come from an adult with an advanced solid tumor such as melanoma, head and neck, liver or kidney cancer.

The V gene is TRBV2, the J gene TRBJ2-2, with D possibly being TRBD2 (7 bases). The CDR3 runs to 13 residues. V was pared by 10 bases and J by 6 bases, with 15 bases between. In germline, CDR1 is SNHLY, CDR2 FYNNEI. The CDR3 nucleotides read TGTGCCACCCTGAGGGGGGGGGCCGGGGAGCTGTTTTTT. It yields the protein CATLRGGAGELFF. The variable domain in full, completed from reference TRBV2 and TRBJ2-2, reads EPEVTQTPSHQVTQMGQEVILRCVPISNHLYFYWYRQILGQKVEFLVSFYNNEISEKSEIFDDQFSVERPDGSNFTLKIRSTKLEDSAMYFCATLRGGAGELFFGEGSRLTVL.

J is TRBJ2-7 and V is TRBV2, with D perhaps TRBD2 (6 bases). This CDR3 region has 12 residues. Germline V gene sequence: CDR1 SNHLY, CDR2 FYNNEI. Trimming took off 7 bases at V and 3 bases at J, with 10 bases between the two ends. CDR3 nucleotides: TGTGCCAGCACTCCGGGACTCTACGAGCAGTACTTC. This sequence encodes CASTPGLYEQYF.

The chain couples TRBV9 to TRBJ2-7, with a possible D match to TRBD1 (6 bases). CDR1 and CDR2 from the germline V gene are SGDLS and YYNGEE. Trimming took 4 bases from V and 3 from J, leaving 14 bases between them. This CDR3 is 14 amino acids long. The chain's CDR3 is CASSLGGGSYEQYF. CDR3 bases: TGTGCCAGCAGCCTAGGGGGTGGGAGCTACGAGCAGTACTTC.

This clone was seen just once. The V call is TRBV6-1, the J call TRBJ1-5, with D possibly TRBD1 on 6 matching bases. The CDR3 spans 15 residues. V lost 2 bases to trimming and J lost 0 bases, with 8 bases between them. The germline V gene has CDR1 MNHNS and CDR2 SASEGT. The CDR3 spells CASSETGSSNQPQHF. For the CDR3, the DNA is TGTGCCAGCAGTGAAACAGGGAGTAGCAATCAGCCCCAGCATTTT.

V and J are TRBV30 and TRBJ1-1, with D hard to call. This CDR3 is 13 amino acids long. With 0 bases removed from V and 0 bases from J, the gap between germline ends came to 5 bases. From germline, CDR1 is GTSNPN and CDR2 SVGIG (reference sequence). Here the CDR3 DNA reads TGTGCCTGGAGTGTCATCCTGAACACTGAAGCTTTCTTT. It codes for CAWSVILNTEAFF. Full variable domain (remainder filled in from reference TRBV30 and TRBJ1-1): SQTIHQWPATLVQPVGSPLSLECTVEGTSNPNLYWYRQAAGRGLQLLFYSVGIGQISSEVPQNLSASRPQDRQFILSSKKLLLSDSGFYLCAWSVILNTEAFFGQGTRLTVV.

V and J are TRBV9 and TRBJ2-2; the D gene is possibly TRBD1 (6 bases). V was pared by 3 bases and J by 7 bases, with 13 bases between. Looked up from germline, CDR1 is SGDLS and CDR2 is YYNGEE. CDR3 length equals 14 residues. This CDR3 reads CASSGDKLDGELFF. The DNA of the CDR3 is TGTGCCAGCAGCGGGGACAAGCTGGACGGGGAGCTGTTTTTT.

The CDR3 spells CASSLGTGPYWSNEQFF. The CDR3 bases are TGTGCCAGCAGCTTGGGGACTGGCCCTTACTGGTCCAATGAGCAGTTCTTC. The V and J genes are TRBV7-9 and TRBJ2-1; a possible D gene is TRBD2 (6 bases). Trimming cost V 3 bases and J 6 bases, with 21 bases left between them. The CDR3 covers 17 residues. Per the germline V gene, CDR1 is SEHNR and CDR2 is FQNEAQ (reference sequence).

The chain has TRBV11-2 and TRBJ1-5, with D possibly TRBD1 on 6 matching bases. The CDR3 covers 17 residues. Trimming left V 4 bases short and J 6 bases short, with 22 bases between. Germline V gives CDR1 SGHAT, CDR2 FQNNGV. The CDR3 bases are TGTGCCAGCAGCTATAGGGGGGGATACAGGTTAAGTCAGCCCCAGCATTTT. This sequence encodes CASSYRGGYRLSQPQHF.

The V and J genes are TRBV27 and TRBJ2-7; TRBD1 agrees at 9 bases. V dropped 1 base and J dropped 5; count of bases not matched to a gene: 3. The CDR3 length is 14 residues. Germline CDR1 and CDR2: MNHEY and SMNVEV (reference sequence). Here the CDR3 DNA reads TGTGCCAGCAGTTTATTGGGACAGGGTAACGAGCAGTACTTC. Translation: CASSLLGQGNEQYF.

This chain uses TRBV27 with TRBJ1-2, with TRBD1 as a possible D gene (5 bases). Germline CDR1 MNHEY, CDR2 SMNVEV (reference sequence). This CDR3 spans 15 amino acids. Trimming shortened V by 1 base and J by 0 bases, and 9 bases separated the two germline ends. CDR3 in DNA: TGTGCCAGCAGTTTATTACCGGACACTAACTATGGCTACACCTTC. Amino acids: CASSLLPDTNYGYTF.

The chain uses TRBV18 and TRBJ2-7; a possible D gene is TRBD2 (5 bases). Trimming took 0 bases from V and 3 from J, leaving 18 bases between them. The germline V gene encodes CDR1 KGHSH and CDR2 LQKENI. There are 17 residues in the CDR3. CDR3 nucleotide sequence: TGTGCCAGCTCACCACCCGGTACGGGGAATCTTCTCTACGAGCAGTACTTC. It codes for CASSPPGTGNLLYEQYF.

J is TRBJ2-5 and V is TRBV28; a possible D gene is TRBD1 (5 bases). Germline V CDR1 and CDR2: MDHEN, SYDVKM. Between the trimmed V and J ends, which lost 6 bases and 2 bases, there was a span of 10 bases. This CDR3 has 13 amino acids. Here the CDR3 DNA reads TGTGCCAGCAGCGACAGCCTACAAGAGACCCAGTACTTC. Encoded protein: CASSDSLQETQYF.

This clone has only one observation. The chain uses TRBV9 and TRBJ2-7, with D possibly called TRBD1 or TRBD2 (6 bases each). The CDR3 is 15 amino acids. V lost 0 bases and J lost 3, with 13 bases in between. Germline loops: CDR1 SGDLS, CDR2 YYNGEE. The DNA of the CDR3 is TGTGCCAGCAGCGTAGATGGGGGGCCCCTCTACGAGCAGTACTTC. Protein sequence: CASSVDGGPLYEQYF. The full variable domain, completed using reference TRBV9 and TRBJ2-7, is DSGVTQTPKHLITATGQRVTLRCSPRSGDLSVYWYQQSLDQGLQFLIQYYNGEERAKGNILERFSAQQFPDLHSELNLSSLELGDSALYFCASSVDGGPLYEQYFGPGTRLTVT.

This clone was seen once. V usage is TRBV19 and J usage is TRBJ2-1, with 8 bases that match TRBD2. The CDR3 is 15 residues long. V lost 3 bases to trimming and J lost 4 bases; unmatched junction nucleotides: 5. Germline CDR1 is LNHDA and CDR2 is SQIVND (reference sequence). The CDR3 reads CASSIELAAYNEQFF. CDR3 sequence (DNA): TGTGCCAGTAGTATTGAACTAGCGGCGTACAATGAGCAGTTCTTC.

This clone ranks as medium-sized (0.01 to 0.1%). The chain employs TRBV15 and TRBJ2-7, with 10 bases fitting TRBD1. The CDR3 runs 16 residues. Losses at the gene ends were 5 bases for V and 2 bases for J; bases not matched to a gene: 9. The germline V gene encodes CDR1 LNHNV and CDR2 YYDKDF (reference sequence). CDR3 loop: CATSPGTGDYPYEQYF. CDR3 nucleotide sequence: TGTGCCACCAGCCCCGGGACAGGGGATTATCCCTACGAGCAGTACTTC.

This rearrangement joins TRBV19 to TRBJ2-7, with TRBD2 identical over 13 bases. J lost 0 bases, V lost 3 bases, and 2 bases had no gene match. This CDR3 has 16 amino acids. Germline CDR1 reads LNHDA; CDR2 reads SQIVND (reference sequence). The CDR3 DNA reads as TGTGCCAGTAGTATGGGACTAGCGGGGAGCTCCTACGAGCAGTACTTC. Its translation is CASSMGLAGSSYEQYF.

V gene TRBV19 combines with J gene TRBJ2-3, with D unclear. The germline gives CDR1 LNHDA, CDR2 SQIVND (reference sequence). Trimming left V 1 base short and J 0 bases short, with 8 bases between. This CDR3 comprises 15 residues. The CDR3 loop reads CASSIAGTSTDTQYF. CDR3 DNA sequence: TGTGCCAGTAGTATAGCCGGAACTAGCACAGATACGCAGTATTTT.